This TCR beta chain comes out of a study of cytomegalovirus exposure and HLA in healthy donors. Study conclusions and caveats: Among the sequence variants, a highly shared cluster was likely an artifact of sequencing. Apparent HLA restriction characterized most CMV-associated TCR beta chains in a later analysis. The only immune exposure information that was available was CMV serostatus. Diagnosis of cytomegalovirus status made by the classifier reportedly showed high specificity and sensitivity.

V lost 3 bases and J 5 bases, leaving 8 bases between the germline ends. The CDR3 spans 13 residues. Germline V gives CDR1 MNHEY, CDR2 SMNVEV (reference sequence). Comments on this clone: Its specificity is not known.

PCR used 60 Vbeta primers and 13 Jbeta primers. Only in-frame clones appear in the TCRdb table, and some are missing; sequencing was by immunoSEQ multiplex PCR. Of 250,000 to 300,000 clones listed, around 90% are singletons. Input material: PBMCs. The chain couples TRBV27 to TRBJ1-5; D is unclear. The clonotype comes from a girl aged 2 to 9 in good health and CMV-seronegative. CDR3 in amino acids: CASSFGFHQPQHF. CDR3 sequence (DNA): TGTGCCAGCAGTTTCGGGTTCCATCAGCCCCAGCATTTT.